The 32 T cell receptor beta chains given below trace back to one sample, sequenced in a study of Ad26.COV2.S vaccination and SARS-CoV-2 variants. Treatment: some 19 received Ad26.COV2.S at low or high dose, single or two shots; a few received placebo; per-sample allocation not given. It was on day 63 after the first vaccine or placebo injection that samples were taken. Profiled with immunoSEQ multiplex PCR; TCRdb holds only in-frame clones, not every one. The data show 400,000 to 500,000 clones, 70% to 90% seen once. This specimen consisted of peripheral blood, obtained in a trial of Ad26.COV2.S vaccine versus placebo. The receptors shown here come from a person between 18 and 59 years old who received the Ad26.COV2.S COVID-19 vaccine or a placebo.

The DNA of the CDR3 is TGTGCCAGCAGTGAATCTATGACGGTCACAGATACGCAGTATTTT. This gives the protein CASSESMTVTDTQYF. The chain combines TRBV6-1 with TRBJ2-3; no definite D call. V was trimmed by 2 bases and J by 2 bases, leaving 11 bases between them. The length of the CDR3 is 15 residues. The V gene's germline CDR1 is MNHNS and CDR2 SASEGT.

The chain employs TRBV7-2 and TRBJ1-6; 7 bases match TRBD1. V was pared by 5 bases and J by 3 bases, with 4 bases of the junction left unmatched. Looked up from germline, CDR1 is SGHTA and CDR2 is FQGNSA. The CDR3 spans 15 residues. The CDR3 bases are TGTGCCAGCAGCCTCCGGGACAGCTATAATTCACCCCTCCACTTT. This encodes CASSLRDSYNSPLHF.

The V call is TRBV4-3, the J call TRBJ1-1; a weak D match, TRBD1 (5 bases). The CDR3 is 18 amino acids. Trimming shortened V by 1 base and J by 5 bases, and 23 bases separated the two germline ends. Germline CDR1 is LGHNA and CDR2 is YSLEER. This chain's CDR3 is CASSQGPAGNRDRTEAFF. The CDR3 DNA sequence: TGCGCCAGCAGCCAAGGCCCGGCAGGGAATAGGGATCGAACTGAAGCTTTCTTT.

This chain uses TRBV15 with TRBJ2-2; possibly TRBD2 for D (5 bases). V shed 0 bases and J shed 4 bases, with 9 bases lying between them. The CDR3 runs 15 residues. Looked up from germline, CDR1 is LNHNV and CDR2 is YYDKDF (reference sequence). CDR3 nucleotides: TGTGCCACCAGCAGAGATCTTCGGGGCACCGGGGAGCTGTTTTTT. Translating gives CATSRDLRGTGELFF.

The V gene is TRBV2, the J gene TRBJ1-4, with D perhaps matching TRBD1 (6 bases). Trimming took 7 bases from V and 11 from J, leaving 35 bases between them. This CDR3 is 19 amino acids long. Germline V gene data show CDR1 as SNHLY and CDR2 as FYNNEI. CDR3 residues: CASIPDFRQGQELSFKLFF. CDR3 DNA sequence: TGTGCCAGCATCCCCGACTTTCGGCAGGGGCAAGAACTCTCGTTTAAACTGTTTTTT.

The chain uses TRBV2 and TRBJ2-7, with D tentatively TRBD2 (6 bases). The V end lost 1 base, the J end lost 0 bases, and 7 bases lay between the germline ends. Germline CDR1 SNHLY, CDR2 FYNNEI. The CDR3 spans 14 residues. CDR3 protein: CASSEGEVSYEQYF. The DNA of the CDR3 is TGTGCCAGCAGTGAAGGGGAGGTCTCCTACGAGCAGTACTTC.

The chain has TRBV2 and TRBJ1-5, with D hard to call. Trimming shortened V by 10 bases and J by 6 bases, and 19 bases separated the two germline ends. In germline, CDR1 is SNHLY, CDR2 FYNNEI. The CDR3 extends over 14 amino acids. The CDR3 nucleotides read TGTGCCACCTCCTTTTCAAATAGGCGTCAGCCCCAGCATTTT. Its translation is CATSFSNRRQPQHF.

The rearrangement uses TRBV3-1 (or the pseudogene TRBV3-2) and TRBJ1-6, with 7 nucleotides matching TRBD1. CDR1 is LGHDT and CDR2 is YNNKEL in the germline V gene (reference sequence). This CDR3 spans 13 amino acids. V was pared by 4 bases and J by 8 bases, with 2 bases of the junction left unmatched. For the CDR3, the DNA is TGTGCCAGCAGCCGTACAGGGGATTCACCCCTCCACTTT. Translation gives CASSRTGDSPLHF.

The chain recombines TRBV5-1 with TRBJ1-4; D uncertain. This CDR3 spans 15 amino acids. The germline V gene encodes CDR1 SGHRS and CDR2 YFSETQ. V was clipped by 1 base and J by 8 bases, with 15 bases between them. The CDR3 coding sequence is TGCGCCAGCAGCTTGACCCCGGGCCGGAGCGAAAAACTGTTTTTT. Its protein product is CASSLTPGRSEKLFF. The complete variable domain, with remaining parts taken from reference TRBV5-1 and TRBJ1-4, reads KAGVTQTPRYLIKTRGQQVTLSCSPISGHRSVSWYQQTPGQGLQFLFEYFSETQRNKGNFPGRFSGRQFSNSRSEMNVSTLELGDSALYLCASSLTPGRSEKLFFGSGTQLSVL.

CDR3 coding DNA: TGTGCCAGCAGCCTCGACAGGGGGACAGAGCCCCAGCATTTT. It encodes CASSLDRGTEPQHF. This chain uses TRBV2 with TRBJ1-5; TRBD1 matches 9 bases. The CDR3 spans 14 residues. The germline gives CDR1 SNHLY, CDR2 FYNNEI. J was trimmed by 8 bases and V by 6 bases; bases with no gene match: 8.

J is TRBJ1-1 and V is TRBV4-2; TRBD1 agrees at 8 bases. There are 14 residues in the CDR3. Germline V gene data show CDR1 as LGHNA and CDR2 as YNFKEQ. The V segment lost 4 bases and the J segment 4 bases; nucleotides outside the gene matches: 5. Here the CDR3 DNA reads TGTGCCAGCAGCCCTCTGGACAGGGCCACTGAAGCTTTCTTT. Its translation: CASSPLDRATEAFF.

The rearrangement joins TRBV2 to TRBJ2-2; 7 bases fit TRBD1. V lost 7 bases and J lost 2; bases outside the gene matches: 4. Germline V gene sequence: CDR1 SNHLY, CDR2 FYNNEI. The CDR3 totals 14 residues. This CDR3 is CASIGTVNTGELFF. In nucleotides, the CDR3 is TGTGCCAGCATTGGGACAGTAAACACCGGGGAGCTGTTTTTT.

The chain employs TRBV6-2 or TRBV6-3 and TRBJ1-6; D is unclear. Trimming cost V 0 bases and J 7 bases, with 16 bases left between them. Germline V gene sequence: CDR1 MNHEY, CDR2 SVGEGT. This CDR3 is 17 amino acids long. The CDR3 sequence: CASSYSRAMAGNSPLHF. CDR3 DNA sequence: TGTGCCAGCAGTTACTCGAGAGCTATGGCAGGCAATTCACCCCTCCACTTT.

The V and J genes are TRBV6-1 and TRBJ1-5, with D possibly TRBD1 on 5 matching bases. The germline V gene has CDR1 MNHNS and CDR2 SASEGT. The CDR3 runs to 17 residues. V lost 4 bases and J 0 bases, leaving 16 bases between the germline ends. CDR3 nucleotides: TGTGCCAGCAGTGTGCCCCAAGGGGCCTATAGCAATCAGCCCCAGCATTTT. The encoded protein is CASSVPQGAYSNQPQHF.

The rearrangement uses TRBV6-5 and TRBJ2-1, with D unclear. V gave up 2 bases and J gave up 7 bases, with 9 bases separating them. The CDR3 loop spans 13 amino acids. CDR1 is MNHEY, CDR2 SVGAGI, per germline. CDR3 sequence: CASSYVAFNEQFF. Here the CDR3 DNA reads TGTGCCAGCAGTTACGTCGCGTTTAATGAGCAGTTCTTC.

The rearrangement joins TRBV5-6 to TRBJ2-5; 7 bases fit TRBD2. Germline V gene sequence: CDR1 SGHDT, CDR2 YYEEEE. V lost 3 bases, J lost 4 bases, and 9 bases stayed unmatched. The CDR3 loop spans 15 amino acids. The CDR3 sequence is CASSSMTSIGETQYF. CDR3 DNA: TGTGCCAGCAGCTCGATGACTAGCATTGGAGAGACCCAGTACTTC.

The V call is TRBV6-5, the J call TRBJ1-2, with 7 bases identical to TRBD1. Unmatched junction bases numbered 7, after V lost 6 bases and J lost 3 bases. The CDR3 covers 14 residues. Germline lookup yields CDR1 MNHEY and CDR2 SVGAGI. The CDR3: CASRPTGYDYGYTF. The DNA of the CDR3 is TGTGCCAGCAGACCGACAGGGTACGACTATGGCTACACCTTC.

The chain couples TRBV7-8 to TRBJ2-7; 7 nucleotides line up with TRBD2. CDR3 size: 15 residues. Germline V gene data show CDR1 as SGHVS and CDR2 as FQNEAQ. With V trimmed by 0 bases and J by 0 bases, 2 bases remained unmatched. The CDR3 DNA is TGTGCCAGCAGCTTAGCGGGGGGGAGCTCCTACGAGCAGTACTTC. This translates into CASSLAGGSSYEQYF.

About this clone itself: Other DNA sequences in the sample encode the same CDR3. The chain couples TRBV6-2 or TRBV6-3 to TRBJ2-7; D not certain. V lost 6 bases and J 3 bases, leaving 6 bases between the germline ends. This CDR3 spans 11 amino acids. Germline V gene data show CDR1 as MNHEY and CDR2 as SVGEGT. The CDR3 protein is CASSRGYEQYF. In nucleotides, the CDR3 is TGTGCCAGCAGCCGCGGCTACGAGCAGTACTTC.

CDR3 region: CASSPTNLGGEQFF. The DNA of the CDR3 is TGTGCCAGCAGCCCGACCAACTTAGGGGGCGAGCAGTTCTTC. This chain uses TRBV13 with TRBJ2-1; 7 positions match TRBD1. CDR3 length: 14 amino acids. Germline V lookup: CDR1 PRHDT, CDR2 FYEKMQ (reference sequence). J was trimmed by 10 bases and V by 5 bases; bases with no gene match: 11.

V usage is TRBV3-1 (or the pseudogene TRBV3-2) and J usage is TRBJ2-2, with D tentatively TRBD1 or TRBD2 (5 bases each). The CDR3 spans 15 residues. V gave up 6 bases and J gave up 7 bases, with 18 bases separating them. Germline assignment: CDR1 LGHDT and CDR2 YNNKEL (reference sequence). The CDR3 DNA follows: TGTGCCAGCAGGGGCGTCGAGGGGTTTGGCGGGGAGCTGTTTTTT. Residues: CASRGVEGFGGELFF.

The genes are TRBV28 and TRBJ1-3, with D uncertain. The CDR3 loop spans 14 amino acids. Germline assignment: CDR1 MDHEN and CDR2 SYDVKM. Trimming left V 4 bases short and J 1 base short, with 8 bases between. CDR3 in amino acids: CASSSRISGNTIYF. Here the CDR3 DNA reads TGTGCCAGCAGTTCTAGAATTTCTGGAAACACCATATATTTT.

The chain joins TRBV5-5 to TRBJ1-5; D is unresolved. The CDR3 is made up of 15 amino acids. CDR1 and CDR2 (germline): SGHKS, YYEKEE (reference sequence). The germline V and J ends were trimmed by 1 base and 0 bases, with 8 bases remaining between them. CDR3 in DNA: TGTGCCAGCAGCTTGTTAGGTAATAGCAATCAGCCCCAGCATTTT. Its translation: CASSLLGNSNQPQHF.

J is TRBJ2-2 and V is TRBV10-3; 9 nucleotides agree with TRBD1. The length of the CDR3 is 15 residues. J gave up 4 bases and V 4 bases, and 4 bases lay outside the gene matches. Germline V gene data show CDR1 as ENHRY and CDR2 as SYGVKD. This CDR3 reads CAISARDRATGELFF. The CDR3 coding sequence is TGTGCCATCAGTGCGAGGGACAGGGCCACCGGGGAGCTGTTTTTT.

The V gene is TRBV15, the J gene TRBJ2-2, with 8 bases identical to TRBD1. Germline V gives CDR1 LNHNV, CDR2 YYDKDF (reference sequence). This CDR3 has 22 residues. The V gene end was trimmed by 2 bases and the J gene end by 7 bases; junction bases not matched to a gene: 27. In DNA, the CDR3 is TGTGCCACCAGCAGACATGAAGAGACAGGGGATCCACGCGGGGCGAAACTCGGGGAGCTGTTTTTT. Translating gives CATSRHEETGDPRGAKLGELFF.

The gene calls are TRBV29-1 and TRBJ1-1; D is perhaps TRBD1 (5 bases). V lost 1 base and J 7 bases, leaving 7 bases between the germline ends. The germline V gene encodes CDR1 SQVTM and CDR2 ANQGSEA. The CDR3 totals 11 residues. CDR3: CSVEGDGEAFF. The CDR3 DNA reads TGCAGCGTTGAAGGGGACGGTGAAGCTTTCTTT.

This sequence joins TRBV6-5 and TRBJ1-6; D gene unclear. Germline CDR1 is MNHEY and CDR2 is SVGAGI. V shed 3 bases and J shed 8 bases, with 8 bases lying between them. The CDR3 spans 13 residues. The CDR3 loop reads CASSYGRDSPLHF. The CDR3 DNA reads TGTGCCAGCAGTTATGGGCGGGATTCACCCCTCCACTTT.

This sequence joins TRBV7-9 and TRBJ1-6; D gene ambiguous. This CDR3 region has 14 residues. The germline V and J ends were trimmed by 4 bases and 7 bases, with 11 bases remaining between them. Germline CDR1 reads SEHNR; CDR2 reads FQNEAQ (reference sequence). CDR3 sequence: CASSSRRPNSPLHF. The DNA for the CDR3 is TGTGCCAGCAGCTCCAGACGGCCAAATTCACCCCTCCACTTT.

This chain connects TRBV7-9 to TRBJ1-1; no clear D. With 6 bases removed from V and 2 bases from J, the gap between germline ends came to 10 bases. CDR1 and CDR2 (germline): SEHNR, FQNEAQ (reference sequence). This CDR3 has 13 residues. The CDR3 region is CASSTGLNTEAFF. The DNA of the CDR3 is TGTGCCAGCAGTACCGGGCTAAACACTGAAGCTTTCTTT.

The V and J genes are TRBV5-1 and TRBJ1-1; TRBD1 matches 10 bases. CDR3 length equals 16 residues. Trimming cost V 0 bases and J 3 bases; bases outside gene matches: 5. Germline CDR1 is SGHRS and CDR2 is YFSETQ. In nucleotides, the CDR3 is TGCGCCAGCAGCTTGGCCATCGGGACAGGGGACACTGAAGCTTTCTTT. It encodes CASSLAIGTGDTEAFF.

The chain joins TRBV5-5 to TRBJ1-5, with D hard to call. CDR1 and CDR2 (germline): SGHKS, YYEKEE (reference sequence). Trimming took 4 bases from V and 0 from J, leaving 14 bases between them. This CDR3 has 16 amino acids. As DNA, the CDR3 is TGTGCCAGCAGCCCCCTGCCAGGCTATAGCAATCAGCCCCAGCATTTT. It encodes CASSPLPGYSNQPQHF. Using reference TRBV5-5 and TRBJ1-5 for the parts outside the CDR3, the full variable domain is DAGVTQSPTHLIKTRGQQVTLRCSPISGHKSVSWYQQVLGQGPQFIFQYYEKEERGRGNFPDRFSARQFPNYSSELNVNALLLGDSALYLCASSPLPGYSNQPQHFGDGTRLSIL.

The chain carries TRBV5-1 and TRBJ2-2, with 9 bases matching TRBD1. Germline V CDR1 and CDR2: SGHRS, YFSETQ. This CDR3 region has 17 residues. Losses at the gene ends were 0 bases for V and 4 bases for J; bases not matched to a gene: 7. The CDR3 loop reads CASSLEPGTGSTGELFF. CDR3 nucleotide sequence: TGCGCCAGCAGCTTGGAGCCCGGGACAGGGAGCACCGGGGAGCTGTTTTTT.